The 8 T cell receptor beta chains below all came from one sample that was sequenced in a study of T-cell reconstitution after alpha-beta-depleted transplantation in children. Molecular barcoding with unique molecular identifiers was used for the TCRbeta library. TCRdb reanalysed the PCR reads using MiXCR and keeps one entry per CDR3 protein. The sample carries about 160,000 distinct CDR3 sequences, 11% recorded once. The sample was PBMCs, taken before TCRalphabeta/CD19-depleted stem cell transplant. The receptors derive from a boy aged 2 to 10 with acute myeloid leukemia, due to receive a stem cell transplant.

This clonotype has a count of ten or more. The rearrangement joins TRBV6-5 to TRBJ2-1, with D possibly being TRBD2 (6 bases). Germline loops: CDR1 MNHEY, CDR2 SVGAGI. The CDR3 consists of 15 residues. V lost 0 bases, J lost 2 bases, and 8 bases lay in between. The CDR3 nucleotides read TGTGCCAGCAGTTACTCGGAGGGCGCCTACAATGAGCAGTTCTTC. It codes for CASSYSEGAYNEQFF.

This clonotype was detected ten times or more. The genes are TRBV20-1 and TRBJ2-7, with TRBD2 as a possible D gene (6 bases). CDR1 is DFQATT and CDR2 is SNEGSKA in the germline V gene (reference sequence). The CDR3 runs to 14 residues. The germline V and J ends were trimmed by 4 bases and 2 bases, with 15 bases remaining between them. The CDR3 reads CSATALGGAYEQYF. The CDR3 DNA sequence: TGCAGTGCTACCGCCCTGGGGGGAGCCTACGAGCAGTACTTC.

This clonotype was recorded many times. This chain uses TRBV12-3 or TRBV12-4 with TRBJ2-2, with D tentatively TRBD2 (5 bases). The length of the CDR3 is 16 residues. Trimming pared 5 bases from V and 0 bases from J, leaving 13 bases between. The chain's CDR3 is CASSGKGLSNTGELFF. The CDR3 nucleotides read TGTGCCAGCAGTGGGAAAGGACTGTCGAACACCGGGGAGCTGTTTTTT.

This clonotype was observed at least ten times. This sequence joins TRBV20-1 and TRBJ1-5; no clear D. Trimming cost V 7 bases and J 3 bases, with 13 bases left between them. CDR1 is DFQATT and CDR2 is SNEGSKA in the germline V gene (reference sequence). The CDR3 extends over 13 amino acids. CDR3 sequence reads: CSVVTDPNQPQHF. CDR3 coding DNA: TGCAGTGTCGTAACCGATCCCAATCAGCCCCAGCATTTT.

This clonotype was found many times. The chain carries TRBV15 and TRBJ2-5; tentative D call: TRBD1 (6 bases). Looked up from germline, CDR1 is LNHNV and CDR2 is YYDKDF (reference sequence). The CDR3 contains 14 residues. V was cut by 5 bases and J by 2 bases, with 12 bases left in between. The CDR3 region is CATSRQRGQETQYF. The CDR3 DNA reads as TGTGCCACCAGCCGTCAGAGGGGGCAAGAGACCCAGTACTTC.

Concerning this clonotype itself: Given a much more abundant clone one base away, this may be a read error. The chain recombines TRBV12-3 or TRBV12-4 with TRBJ1-2, with D possibly being TRBD1 (6 bases). The CDR3 consists of 15 residues. The DNA of the CDR3 is TGTGCCAGCAGTTCTGGGGGGGCTACAGGGTATGGCGACACCTTC. Its protein is CASSSGGATGYGDTF.

This clonotype was counted at least ten times. The V call is TRBV10-3, the J call TRBJ2-5; 7 bases align to TRBD2. Germline assignment: CDR1 ENHRY and CDR2 SYGVKD. CDR3 length equals 15 residues. Germline trimming cut 10 bases from V and 5 bases from J; bases unmatched to any gene: 16. CDR3 region: CATLKERAAGETQYF. The CDR3 region has the DNA TGTGCCACCCTGAAGGAGCGGGCAGCGGGGGAGACCCAGTACTTC.

This clonotype was recorded many times. The CDR3 loop is CASSHPGPRDRTFF. The CDR3 DNA sequence: TGCGCCAGCAGCCATCCGGGCCCCCGGGACAGAACGTTCTTC. V gene TRBV4-1 combines with J gene TRBJ2-1, with TRBD1 matching 7 bases. The CDR3 is 14 amino acids. V gave up 3 bases and J gave up 15 bases; unmatched junction bases: 14. Germline CDR1 is MGHRA and CDR2 is YSYEKL.